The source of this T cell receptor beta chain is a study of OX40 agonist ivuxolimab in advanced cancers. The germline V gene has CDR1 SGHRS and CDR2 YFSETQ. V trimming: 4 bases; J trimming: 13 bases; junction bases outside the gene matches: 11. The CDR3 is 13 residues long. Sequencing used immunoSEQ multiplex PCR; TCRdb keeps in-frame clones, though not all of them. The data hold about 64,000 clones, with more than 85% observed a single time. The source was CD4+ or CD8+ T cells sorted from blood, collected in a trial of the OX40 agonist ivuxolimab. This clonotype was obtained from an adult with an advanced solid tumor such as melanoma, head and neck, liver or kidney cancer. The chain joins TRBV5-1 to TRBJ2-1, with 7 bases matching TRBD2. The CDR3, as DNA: TGCGCCAGCAGCCCGGCCATGGCGGGGGTACAGTTCTTC. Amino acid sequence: CASSPAMAGVQFF.